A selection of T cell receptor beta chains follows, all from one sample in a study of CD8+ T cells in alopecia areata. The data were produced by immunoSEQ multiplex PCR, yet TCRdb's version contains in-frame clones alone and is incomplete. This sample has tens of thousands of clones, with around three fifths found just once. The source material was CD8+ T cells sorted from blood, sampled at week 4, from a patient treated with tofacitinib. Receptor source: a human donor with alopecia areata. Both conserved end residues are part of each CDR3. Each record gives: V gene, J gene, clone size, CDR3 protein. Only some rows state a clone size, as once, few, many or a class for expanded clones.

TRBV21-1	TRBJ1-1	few	CASSGGSYTEAFF
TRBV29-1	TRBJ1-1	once	CSAYSAEAFF
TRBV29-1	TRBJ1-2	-	CSYLGGLDGYTF
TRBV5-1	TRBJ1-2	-	CASSMGNGYTF
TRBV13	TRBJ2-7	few	CASSPSSVGFYEQYF
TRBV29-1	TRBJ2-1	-	CSVDTYNEQFF
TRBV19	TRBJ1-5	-	CASSIRDSNQPQHF
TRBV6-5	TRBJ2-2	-	CASSPGMNTGELFF
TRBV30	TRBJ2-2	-	CAWSGGLELFF
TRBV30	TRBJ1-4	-	CAWGNGAPNEKLFF
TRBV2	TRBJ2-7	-	CASSDPSGNLYEQYF
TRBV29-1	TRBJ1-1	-	CSVEQDSNTEAFF
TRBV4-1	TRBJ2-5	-	CASSQVPGGQETQYF
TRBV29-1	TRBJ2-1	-	CSAPGPSYNEQFF
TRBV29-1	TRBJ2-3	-	CSVWTGGSAAGASTDTQYF
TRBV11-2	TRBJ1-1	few	CASSANTEAFF
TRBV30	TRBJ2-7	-	CAWRQGYEQYF
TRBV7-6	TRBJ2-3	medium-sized	CASSLRPSGGTDTQYF
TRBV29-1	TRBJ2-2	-	CSVEVDTLPGELFF
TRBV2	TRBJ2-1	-	CASSSRGGGGEFF
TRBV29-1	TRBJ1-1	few	CSIQGRNTEAFF
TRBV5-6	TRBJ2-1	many	CASSLGGMGSEQFF
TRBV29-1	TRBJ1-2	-	CSVEQLDRAPYGYTF
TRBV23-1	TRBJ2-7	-	CASSQSAGGYEQYF
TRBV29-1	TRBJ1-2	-	CSVGGDSYGYTF
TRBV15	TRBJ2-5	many	CATSRDGTEETQYF
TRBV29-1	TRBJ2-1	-	CSRRGSSEDNEQFF
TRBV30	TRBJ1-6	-	CAWDSSYNSPLHF
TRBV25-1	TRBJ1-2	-	CASSDWDRGVANTF
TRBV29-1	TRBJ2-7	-	CSVWAGSSYEQYF
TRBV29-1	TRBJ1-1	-	CSVDRGVGTEAFF
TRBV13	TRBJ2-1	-	CASSLGTSYNEQFF
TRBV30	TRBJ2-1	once	CAWSGRGTAGEQFF
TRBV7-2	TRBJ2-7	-	CASSDGSGSYEQYF
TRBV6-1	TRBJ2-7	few	CASSEVGQLPYEQYF
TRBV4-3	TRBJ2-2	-	CASSQDRGPGELFF
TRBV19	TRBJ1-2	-	CASSMVSPASYGYTF
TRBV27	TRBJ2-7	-	CASSDSPYEQYF
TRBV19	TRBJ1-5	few	CASSMGNQPQHF
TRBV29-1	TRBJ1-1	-	CSVVWVGETEAFF
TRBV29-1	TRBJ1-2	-	CSVAIVGGGWVYTF
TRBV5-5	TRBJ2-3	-	CASRPAVGGRDTQYF
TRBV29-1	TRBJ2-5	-	CSVEVHSYQETQYF
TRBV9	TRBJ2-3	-	CASSVVGLRTDTQYF
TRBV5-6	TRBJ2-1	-	CASSFGLYNEQFF
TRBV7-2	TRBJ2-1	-	CASSLVASSSYNEQFF
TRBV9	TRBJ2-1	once	CASSVMGVNEQFF
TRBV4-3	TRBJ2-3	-	CASSQVRTTDTQYF
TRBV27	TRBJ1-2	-	CASSLTRTLPEGYTF
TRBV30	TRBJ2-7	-	CAWSLGAGSYEQYF
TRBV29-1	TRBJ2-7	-	CSVHEGTYEQYF
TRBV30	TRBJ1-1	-	CAWNQISGEAFF
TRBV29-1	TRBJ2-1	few	CSVETSGWNEQFF
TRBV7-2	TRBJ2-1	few	CASSSGSSGNEQFF
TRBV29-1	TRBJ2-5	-	CSVERQGGYQETQYF
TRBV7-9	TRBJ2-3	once	CASSLAAGRGDTQYF
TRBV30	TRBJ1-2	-	CAWSVGDGYGYTF
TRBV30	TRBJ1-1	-	CAWSVGAGSEAFF
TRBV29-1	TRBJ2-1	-	CSGTSGDVYNEQFF
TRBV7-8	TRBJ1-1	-	CASSHKSDTEAFF